The present TCR beta chain was sequenced within a study of T cell repertoires in cytomegalovirus infection. Study in general: As its CMV epitopes, the study selected recently identified HLA-C-restricted and well-studied HLA-B-restricted targets. CMV infection plus the matching HLA type was flagged by public TCR beta signatures.

Trimming cost V 1 base and J 2 bases, with 12 bases left between them. CDR1 is SGHAT and CDR2 is FQNNGV in the germline V gene. This CDR3 contains 15 residues. As for this clonotype: Its cognate antigen is unknown.

Findings and limits, study-wide: The ex vivo response showed dominance by HLA-C-restricted CMV-specific TCR beta clonotypes. Individuals carrying CMV plus the relevant HLA were identified by cumulative frequency of public TCR beta families.

TCRdb analysed the reads with MiXCR anew, one entry per CDR3 protein. The table shows fewer than 900,000 distinct CDR3 sequences, with just under 30% occurring only once. V is TRBV11-2 and J is TRBJ2-7; D unclear. The TCR was taken from a human donor in good health (CMV status not recorded). Some clones in this sample may be carry-over from other donors' samples. This sample comprised cultured CD8+ T cells from PBMCs, obtained from culture after CMV antigen stimulation. CDR3 sequence reads: CASSLADPGAYEQYF. As DNA, the CDR3 is TGTGCCAGCAGCTTAGCGGACCCAGGCGCCTACGAGCAGTACTTC.